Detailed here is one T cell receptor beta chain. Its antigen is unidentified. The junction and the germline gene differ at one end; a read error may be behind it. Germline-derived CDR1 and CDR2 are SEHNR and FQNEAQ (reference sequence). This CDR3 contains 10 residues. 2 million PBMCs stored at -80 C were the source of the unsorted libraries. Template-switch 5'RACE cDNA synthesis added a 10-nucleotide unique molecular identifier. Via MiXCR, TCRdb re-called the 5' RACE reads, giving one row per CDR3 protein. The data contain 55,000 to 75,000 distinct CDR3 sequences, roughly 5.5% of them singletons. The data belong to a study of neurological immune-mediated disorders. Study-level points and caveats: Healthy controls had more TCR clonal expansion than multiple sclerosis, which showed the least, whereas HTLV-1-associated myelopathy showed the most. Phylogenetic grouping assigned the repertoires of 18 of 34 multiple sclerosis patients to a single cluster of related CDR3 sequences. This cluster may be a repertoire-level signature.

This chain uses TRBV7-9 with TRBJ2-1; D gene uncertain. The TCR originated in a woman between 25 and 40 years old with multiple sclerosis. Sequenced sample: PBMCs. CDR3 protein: CASSLNRMIF. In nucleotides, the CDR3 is TGTGCCAGCAGCTTAAATAGAATGATCTTC.